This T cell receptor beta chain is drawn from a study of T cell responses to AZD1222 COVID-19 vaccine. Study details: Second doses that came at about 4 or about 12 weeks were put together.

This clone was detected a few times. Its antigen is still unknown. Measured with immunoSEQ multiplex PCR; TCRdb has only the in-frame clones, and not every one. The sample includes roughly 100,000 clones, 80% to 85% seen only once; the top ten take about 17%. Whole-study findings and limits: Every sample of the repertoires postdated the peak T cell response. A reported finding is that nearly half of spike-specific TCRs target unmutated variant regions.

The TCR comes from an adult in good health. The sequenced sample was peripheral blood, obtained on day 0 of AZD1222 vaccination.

In DNA form, the CDR3 reads TGTGCCAGCAGCTTACAGGGAGGGGGAAACACCATATATTTT. This sequence encodes CASSLQGGGNTIYF. The V and J genes are TRBV7-2 and TRBJ1-3; possible D gene TRBD1, 5 bases. Germline lookup yields CDR1 SGHTA and CDR2 FQGNSA. The CDR3 is made up of 14 amino acids. Trimming shortened V by 2 bases and J by 4 bases, and 9 bases separated the two germline ends. The entire variable domain, with the rest obtained from reference TRBV7-2 and TRBJ1-3, is as follows: GAGVSQSPSNKVTEKGKDVELRCDPISGHTALYWYRQSLGQGLEFLIYFQGNSAPDKSGLPSDRFSAERTGGSVSTLTIQRTQQEDSAVYLCASSLQGGGNTIYFGEGSWLTVV.